This T cell receptor (beta chain) was recorded in a study of blood T cell repertoires in COVID-19. This CDR3 is built from 14 residues. CDR1 is MGHRA, CDR2 YSYEKL, per germline. J lost 4 bases, V lost 4 bases, and 1 base had no gene match. Participant age was roughly 18 to 89 years, and participants resided in 20 to 30 US areas. Profiled with immunoSEQ multiplex PCR; TCRdb holds only in-frame clones, not every one. In the table there are 130,000 to 150,000 clones, approximately 90% of which are singletons. The sequence was obtained from a woman aged 30 to 39 with acute COVID-19. The rearrangement joins TRBV4-1 to TRBJ1-5; the match to TRBD1 covers 10 bases. Sequenced: PBMCs or T cells enriched from blood (not recorded which). This chain's CDR3 is CASSRTGGNQPQHF. The CDR3 nucleotides read TGCGCCAGCAGCCGGACAGGGGGAAATCAGCCCCAGCATTTT.